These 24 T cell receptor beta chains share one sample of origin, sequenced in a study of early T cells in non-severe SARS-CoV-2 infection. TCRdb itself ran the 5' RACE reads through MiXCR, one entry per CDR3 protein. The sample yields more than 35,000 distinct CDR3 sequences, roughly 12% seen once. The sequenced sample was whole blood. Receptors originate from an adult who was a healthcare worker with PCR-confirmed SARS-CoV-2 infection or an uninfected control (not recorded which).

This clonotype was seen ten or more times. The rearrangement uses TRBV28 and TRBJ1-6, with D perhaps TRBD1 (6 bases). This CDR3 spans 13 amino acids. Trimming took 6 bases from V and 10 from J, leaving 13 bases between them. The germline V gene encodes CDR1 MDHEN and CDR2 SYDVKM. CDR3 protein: CASRTLQGSPLHF. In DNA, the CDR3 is TGTGCCAGCAGGACCTTACAGGGCTCACCCCTCCACTTT.

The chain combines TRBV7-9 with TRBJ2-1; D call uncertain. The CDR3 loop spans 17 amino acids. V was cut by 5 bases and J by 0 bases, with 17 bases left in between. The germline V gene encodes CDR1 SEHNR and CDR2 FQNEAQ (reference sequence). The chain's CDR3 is CASSPWGTDLSYNEQFF. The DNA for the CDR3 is TGTGCCAGCAGCCCCTGGGGTACAGATCTCTCCTACAATGAGCAGTTCTTC.

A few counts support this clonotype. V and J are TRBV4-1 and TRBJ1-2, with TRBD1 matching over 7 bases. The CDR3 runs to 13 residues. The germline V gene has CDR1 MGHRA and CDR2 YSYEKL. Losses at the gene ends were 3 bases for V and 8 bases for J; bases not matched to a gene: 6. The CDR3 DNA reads TGCGCCAGCAGCCAGACCACAGGGGCCGGCTACACCTTC. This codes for CASSQTTGAGYTF.

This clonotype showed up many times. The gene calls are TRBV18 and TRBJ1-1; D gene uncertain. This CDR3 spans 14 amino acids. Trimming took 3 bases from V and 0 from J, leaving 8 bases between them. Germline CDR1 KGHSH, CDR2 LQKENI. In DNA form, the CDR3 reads TGTGCCAGCTCACCGTCCGGTCTGAACACTGAAGCTTTCTTT. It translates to CASSPSGLNTEAFF.

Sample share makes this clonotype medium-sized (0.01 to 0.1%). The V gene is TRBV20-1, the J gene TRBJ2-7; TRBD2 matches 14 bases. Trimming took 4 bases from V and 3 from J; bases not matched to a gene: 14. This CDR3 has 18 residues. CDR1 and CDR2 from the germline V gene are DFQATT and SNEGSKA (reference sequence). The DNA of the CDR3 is TGCAGTGCTACATCGGGACTAGCGGGAGTTGGGGGTGTCTACGAGCAGTACTTC. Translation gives CSATSGLAGVGGVYEQYF.

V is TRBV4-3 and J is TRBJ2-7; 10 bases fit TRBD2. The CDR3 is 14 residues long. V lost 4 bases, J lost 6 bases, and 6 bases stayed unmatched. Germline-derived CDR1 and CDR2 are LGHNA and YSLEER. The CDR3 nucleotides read TGCGCCAGCAGCCTTGTACTAGCGGGACGCGAGCAGTACTTC. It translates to CASSLVLAGREQYF.

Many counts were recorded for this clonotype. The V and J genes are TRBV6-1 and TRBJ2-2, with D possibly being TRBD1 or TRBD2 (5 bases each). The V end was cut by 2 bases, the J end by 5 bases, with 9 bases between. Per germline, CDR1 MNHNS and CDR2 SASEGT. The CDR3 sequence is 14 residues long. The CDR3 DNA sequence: TGTGCCAGCAGTGAATGGTGGGGGACCGGGGAGCTGTTTTTT. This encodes CASSEWWGTGELFF.

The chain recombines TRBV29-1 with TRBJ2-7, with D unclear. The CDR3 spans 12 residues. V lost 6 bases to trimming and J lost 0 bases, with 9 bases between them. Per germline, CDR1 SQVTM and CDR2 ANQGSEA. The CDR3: CSVENNSYEQYF. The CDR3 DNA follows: TGCAGCGTCGAAAACAACTCCTACGAGCAGTACTTC.

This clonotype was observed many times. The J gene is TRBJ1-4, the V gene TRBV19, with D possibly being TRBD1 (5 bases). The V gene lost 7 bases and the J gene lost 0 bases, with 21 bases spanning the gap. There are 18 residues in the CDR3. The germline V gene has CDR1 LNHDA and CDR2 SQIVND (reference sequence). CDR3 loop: CASTKLGGTVATNEKLFF. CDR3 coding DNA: TGTGCCAGTACCAAACTGGGGGGGACCGTCGCAACTAATGAAAAACTGTTTTTT.

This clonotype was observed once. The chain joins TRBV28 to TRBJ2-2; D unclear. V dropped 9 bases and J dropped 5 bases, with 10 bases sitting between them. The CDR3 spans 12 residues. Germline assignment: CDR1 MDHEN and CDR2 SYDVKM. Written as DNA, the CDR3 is TGTGCCAGTGGCCGGCAAACCGGGGAGCTGTTTTTT. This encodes CASGRQTGELFF.

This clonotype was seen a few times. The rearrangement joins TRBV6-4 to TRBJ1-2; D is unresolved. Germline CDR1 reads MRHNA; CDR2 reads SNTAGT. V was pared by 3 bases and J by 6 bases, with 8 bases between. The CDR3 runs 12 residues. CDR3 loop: CASSEGPNGYTF. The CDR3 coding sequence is TGTGCCAGCAGTGAAGGACCGAATGGCTACACCTTC.

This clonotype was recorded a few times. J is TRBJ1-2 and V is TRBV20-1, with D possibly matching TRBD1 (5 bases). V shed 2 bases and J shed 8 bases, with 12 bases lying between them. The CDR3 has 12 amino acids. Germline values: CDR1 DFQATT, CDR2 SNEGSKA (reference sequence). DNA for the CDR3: TGCAGTGCTAGAACCAACCGGGGGGGCTACACCTTC. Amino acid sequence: CSARTNRGGYTF.

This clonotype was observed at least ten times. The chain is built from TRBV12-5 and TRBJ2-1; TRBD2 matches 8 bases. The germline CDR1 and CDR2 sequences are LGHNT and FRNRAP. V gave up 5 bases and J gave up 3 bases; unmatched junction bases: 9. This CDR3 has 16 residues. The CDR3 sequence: CASGRLTSGFYNEQFF. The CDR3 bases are TGTGCTAGTGGTCGCCTCACTAGCGGCTTCTACAATGAGCAGTTCTTC.

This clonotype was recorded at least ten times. The CDR3 region is CASSSTVTYEQYF. CDR3 sequence (DNA): TGTGCCAGCAGCTCGACAGTAACCTACGAGCAGTACTTC. V and J are TRBV7-9 and TRBJ2-7, with D maybe TRBD1 (5 bases). The CDR3 has 13 residues. V lost 4 bases and J lost 2, with 9 bases in between. Per the germline V gene, CDR1 is SEHNR and CDR2 is FQNEAQ (reference sequence).

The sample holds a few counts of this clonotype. CDR3 loop: CASSRGLAEQFF. CDR3 nucleotide sequence: TGTGCCAGCAGTCGCGGACTAGCGGAGCAGTTCTTC. This rearrangement joins TRBV3-1 to TRBJ2-1, with 9 bases matching TRBD2. The CDR3 spans 12 residues. Losses at the gene ends were 6 bases for V and 10 bases for J; bases not matched to a gene: 4. Per germline, CDR1 LGHDT and CDR2 YNNKEL (reference sequence).

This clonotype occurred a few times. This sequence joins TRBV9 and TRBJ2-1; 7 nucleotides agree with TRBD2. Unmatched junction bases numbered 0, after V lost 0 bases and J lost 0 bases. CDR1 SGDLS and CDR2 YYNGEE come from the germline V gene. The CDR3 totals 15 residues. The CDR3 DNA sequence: TGTGCCAGCAGCGTAGGGACTAGCTCCTACAATGAGCAGTTCTTC. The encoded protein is CASSVGTSSYNEQFF. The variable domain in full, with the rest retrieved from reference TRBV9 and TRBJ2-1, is DSGVTQTPKHLITATGQRVTLRCSPRSGDLSVYWYQQSLDQGLQFLIQYYNGEERAKGNILERFSAQQFPDLHSELNLSSLELGDSALYFCASSVGTSSYNEQFFGPGTRLTVL.

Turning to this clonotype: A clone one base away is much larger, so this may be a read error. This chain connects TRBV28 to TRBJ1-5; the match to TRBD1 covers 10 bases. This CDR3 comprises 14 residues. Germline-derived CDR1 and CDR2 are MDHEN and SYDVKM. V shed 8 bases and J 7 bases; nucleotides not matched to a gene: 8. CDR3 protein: CASGQTGGGQPQHF. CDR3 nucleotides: TGTGCCAGCGGCCAGACAGGGGGCGGGCAGCCCCAGCATTTT.

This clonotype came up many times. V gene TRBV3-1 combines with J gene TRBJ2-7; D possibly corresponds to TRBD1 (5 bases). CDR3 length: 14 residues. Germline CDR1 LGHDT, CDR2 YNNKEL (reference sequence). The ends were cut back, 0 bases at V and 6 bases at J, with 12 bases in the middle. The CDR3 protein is CASSQEDGRGEQYF. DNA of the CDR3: TGTGCCAGCAGCCAAGAGGACGGAAGGGGCGAGCAGTACTTC.

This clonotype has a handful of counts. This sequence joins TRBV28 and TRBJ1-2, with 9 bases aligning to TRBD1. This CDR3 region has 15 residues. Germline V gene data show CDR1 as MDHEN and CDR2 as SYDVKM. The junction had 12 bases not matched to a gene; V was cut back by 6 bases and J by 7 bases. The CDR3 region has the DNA TGTGCCAGCAGACAAACAGGGGGCGCTATCGGTGGCTACACCTTC. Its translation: CASRQTGGAIGGYTF.

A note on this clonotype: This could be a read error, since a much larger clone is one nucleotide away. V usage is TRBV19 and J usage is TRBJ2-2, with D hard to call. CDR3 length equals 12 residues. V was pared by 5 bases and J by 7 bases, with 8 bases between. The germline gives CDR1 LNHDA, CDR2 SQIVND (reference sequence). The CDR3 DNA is TGTGCCAGTAGTTTTGGTTACGGGGAGCTGTTTTTT. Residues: CASSFGYGELFF.

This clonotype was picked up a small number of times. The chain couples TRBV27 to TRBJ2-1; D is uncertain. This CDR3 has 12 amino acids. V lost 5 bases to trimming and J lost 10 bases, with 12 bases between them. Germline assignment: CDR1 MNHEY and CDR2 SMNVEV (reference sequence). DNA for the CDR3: TGTGCCAGCAGTGATTCTAGTGGGGAGCAGTTCTTC. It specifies CASSDSSGEQFF.

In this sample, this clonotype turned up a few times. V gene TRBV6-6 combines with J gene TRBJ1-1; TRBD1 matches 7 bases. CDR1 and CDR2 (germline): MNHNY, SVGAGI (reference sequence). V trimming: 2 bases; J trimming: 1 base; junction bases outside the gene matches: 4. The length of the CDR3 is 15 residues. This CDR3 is CASSYTNRGNTEAFF. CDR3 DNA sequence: TGTGCCAGCAGTTACACAAACAGGGGGAACACTGAAGCTTTCTTT.

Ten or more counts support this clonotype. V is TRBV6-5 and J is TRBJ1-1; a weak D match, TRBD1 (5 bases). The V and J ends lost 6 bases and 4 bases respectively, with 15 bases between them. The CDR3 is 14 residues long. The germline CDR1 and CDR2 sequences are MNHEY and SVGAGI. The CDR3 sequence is CASRGTRSGTEAFF. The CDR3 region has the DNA TGTGCCAGCAGGGGGACGCGATCTGGCACTGAAGCTTTCTTT.

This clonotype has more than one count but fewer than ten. The CDR3 DNA sequence: TGTGCCATCAGTCTGACTAGCGGGAGTCCTAATGAGCAGTTCTTC. Translating gives CAISLTSGSPNEQFF. This chain connects TRBV10-3 to TRBJ2-1, with TRBD2 identical over 12 bases. The germline gives CDR1 ENHRY, CDR2 SYGVKD. V trimming: 5 bases; J trimming: 7 bases; junction bases outside the gene matches: 6. The CDR3 runs 15 residues.